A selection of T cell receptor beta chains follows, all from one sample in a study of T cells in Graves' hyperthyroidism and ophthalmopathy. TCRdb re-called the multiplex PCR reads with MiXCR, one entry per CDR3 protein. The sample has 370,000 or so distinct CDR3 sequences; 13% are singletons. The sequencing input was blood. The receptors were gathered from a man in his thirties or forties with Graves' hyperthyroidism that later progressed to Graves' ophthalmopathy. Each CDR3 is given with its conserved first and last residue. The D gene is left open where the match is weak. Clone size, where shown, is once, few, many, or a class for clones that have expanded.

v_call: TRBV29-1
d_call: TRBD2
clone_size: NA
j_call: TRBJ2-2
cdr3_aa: CSVERTSGTGELFF
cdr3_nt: TGCAGCGTTGAAAGGACTAGCGGGACCGGGGAGCTGTTTTTT

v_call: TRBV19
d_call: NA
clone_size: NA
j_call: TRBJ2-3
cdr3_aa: CASSIAKPRTDTQYF
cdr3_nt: TGTGCCAGTAGTATAGCTAAGCCGCGCACAGATACGCAGTATTTT

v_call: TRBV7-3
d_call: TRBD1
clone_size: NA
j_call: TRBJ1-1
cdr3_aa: CASSLGTGLGTEAFF
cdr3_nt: TGTGCCAGCAGCTTGGGGACAGGGTTGGGGACTGAAGCTTTCTTT

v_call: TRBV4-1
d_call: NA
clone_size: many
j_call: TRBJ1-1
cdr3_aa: CASSQDRGRNTEAFF
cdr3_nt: TGCGCCAGCAGCCAAGATCGGGGGAGGAACACTGAAGCTTTCTTT

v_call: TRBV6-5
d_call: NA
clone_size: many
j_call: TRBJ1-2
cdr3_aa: CASSYSRGYHGYTF
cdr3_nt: TGTGCCAGCAGTTACTCGAGAGGGTATCATGGCTACACCTTC

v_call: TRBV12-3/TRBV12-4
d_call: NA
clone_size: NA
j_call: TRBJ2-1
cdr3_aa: CASSTLGGSYNEQFF
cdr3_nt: TGTGCCAGCAGTACCCTAGGGGGCTCCTACAATGAGCAGTTCTTC

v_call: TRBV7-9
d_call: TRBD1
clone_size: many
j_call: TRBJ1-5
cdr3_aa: CASSSGTGYQPQHF
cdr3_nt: TGTGCCAGCAGCTCTGGGACAGGGTATCAGCCCCAGCATTTT

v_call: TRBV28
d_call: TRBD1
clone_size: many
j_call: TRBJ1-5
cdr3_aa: CASSLGTGLYSNQPQHF
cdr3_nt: TGTGCCAGCAGTTTAGGGACAGGCCTTTATAGCAATCAGCCCCAGCATTTT

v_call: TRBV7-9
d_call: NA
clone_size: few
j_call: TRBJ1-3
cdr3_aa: CASSFVYSGNTIYF
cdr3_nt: TGTGCCAGCAGCTTCGTTTACTCTGGAAACACCATATATTTT

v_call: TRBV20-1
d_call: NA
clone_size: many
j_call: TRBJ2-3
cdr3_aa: CNASRGRGFGSTDTQYF
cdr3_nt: TGCAATGCTAGTCGGGGGAGGGGGTTTGGGAGCACAGATACGCAGTATTTT

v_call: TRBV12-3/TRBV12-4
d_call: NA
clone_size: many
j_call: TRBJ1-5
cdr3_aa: CASSPGPEGNQPQHF
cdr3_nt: TGTGCCAGCAGCCCGGGTCCAGAGGGCAATCAGCCCCAGCATTTT

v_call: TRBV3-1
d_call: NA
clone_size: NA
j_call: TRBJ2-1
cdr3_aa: CASSQGSYEQFF
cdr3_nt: TGTGCCAGCAGCCAAGGATCCTACGAGCAGTTCTTC

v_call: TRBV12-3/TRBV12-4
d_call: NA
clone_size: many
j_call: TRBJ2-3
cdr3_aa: CASSPSYRDTQYF
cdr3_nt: TGTGCCAGCAGCCCTTCTTACAGGGATACGCAGTATTTT

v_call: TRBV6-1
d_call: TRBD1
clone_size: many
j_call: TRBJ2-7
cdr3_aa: CASTKTGTSSYEQYF
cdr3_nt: TGTGCCAGCACTAAGACAGGGACAAGCTCCTACGAGCAGTACTTC

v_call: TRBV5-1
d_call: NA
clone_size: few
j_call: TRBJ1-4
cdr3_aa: CASSYTTGSEKLFF
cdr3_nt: TGCGCCAGCAGCTATACGACAGGCTCTGAAAAACTGTTTTTT

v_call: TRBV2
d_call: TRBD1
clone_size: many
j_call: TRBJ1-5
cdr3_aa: CASRGTGGANQPQHF
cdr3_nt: TGTGCCAGCAGAGGGACAGGGGGCGCCAATCAGCCCCAGCATTTT

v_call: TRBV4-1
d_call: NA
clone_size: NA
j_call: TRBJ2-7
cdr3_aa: CASSQGQISSYEQYF
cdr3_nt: TGCGCCAGCAGCCAAGGACAGATAAGCTCCTACGAGCAGTACTTC

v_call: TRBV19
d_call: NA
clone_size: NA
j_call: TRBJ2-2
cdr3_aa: CASRASAANTGELFF
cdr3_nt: TGTGCCAGTAGGGCTTCGGCCGCGAACACCGGGGAGCTGTTTTTT

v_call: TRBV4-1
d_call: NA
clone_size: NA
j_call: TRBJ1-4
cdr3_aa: CASSQERLRRAREKLFF
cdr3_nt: TGCGCCAGCAGCCAAGAGCGGTTACGGAGGGCGCGGGAAAAACTGTTTTTT

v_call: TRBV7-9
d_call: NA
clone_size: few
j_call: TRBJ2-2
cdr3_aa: CANNEAVTGELFF
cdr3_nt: TGTGCCAACAACGAAGCGGTGACCGGGGAGCTGTTTTTT

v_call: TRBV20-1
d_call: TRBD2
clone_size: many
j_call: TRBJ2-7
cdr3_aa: CSATTSGGIYEQYF
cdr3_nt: TGCAGTGCTACCACTAGCGGGGGGATTTACGAGCAGTACTTC

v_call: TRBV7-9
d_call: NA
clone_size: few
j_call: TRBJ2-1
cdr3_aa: CASSTRTGIGEDEQFF
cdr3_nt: TGTGCCAGCAGCACGAGGACTGGGATCGGGGAAGATGAGCAGTTCTTC

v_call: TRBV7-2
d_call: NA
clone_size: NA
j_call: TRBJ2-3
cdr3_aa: CASSPWGAGTDTQYF
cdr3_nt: TGTGCCAGCAGCCCGTGGGGGGCTGGGACAGATACGCAGTATTTT

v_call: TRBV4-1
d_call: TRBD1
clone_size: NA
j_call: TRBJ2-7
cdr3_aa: CASSRTGDGYEQYF
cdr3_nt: TGCGCCAGCAGCCGCACAGGGGATGGATACGAGCAGTACTTC

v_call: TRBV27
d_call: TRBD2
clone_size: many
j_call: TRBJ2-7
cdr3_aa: CASSQDGSSGSYEQYF
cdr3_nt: TGTGCCAGCAGTCAGGACGGGAGTAGCGGGTCCTACGAGCAGTACTTC

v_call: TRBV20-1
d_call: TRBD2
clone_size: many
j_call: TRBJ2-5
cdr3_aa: CSAEETSGGARETQYF
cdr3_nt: TGCAGTGCTGAGGAGACTAGCGGGGGGGCCCGGGAGACCCAGTACTTC

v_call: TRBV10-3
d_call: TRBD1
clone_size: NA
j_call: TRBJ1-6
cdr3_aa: CAISEGTGSSPLHF
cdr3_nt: TGTGCCATCAGTGAGGGGACAGGGAGTTCACCCCTCCACTTT

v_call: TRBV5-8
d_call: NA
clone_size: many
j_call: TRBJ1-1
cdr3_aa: CASSLVRRNVNTEAFF
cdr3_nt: TGTGCCAGCAGCTTGGTACGGCGGAATGTGAACACTGAAGCTTTCTTT

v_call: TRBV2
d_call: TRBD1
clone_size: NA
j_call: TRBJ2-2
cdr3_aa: CASTFDRGPGELFF
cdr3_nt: TGTGCCAGCACCTTTGACAGGGGGCCCGGGGAGCTGTTTTTT

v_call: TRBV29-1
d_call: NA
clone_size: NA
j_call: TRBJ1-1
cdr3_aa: CSVVGTTEAFF
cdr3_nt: TGCAGCGTTGTAGGGACCACTGAAGCTTTCTTT

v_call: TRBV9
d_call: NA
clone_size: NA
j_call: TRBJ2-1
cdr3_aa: CASSVEARDSYNEQFF
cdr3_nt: TGTGCCAGCAGCGTAGAAGCCCGGGACTCCTACAATGAGCAGTTCTTC

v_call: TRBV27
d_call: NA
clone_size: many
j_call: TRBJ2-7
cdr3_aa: CASTPVTVHGIGEQYF
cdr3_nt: TGTGCCAGCACCCCAGTTACGGTCCACGGGATAGGCGAGCAGTACTTC

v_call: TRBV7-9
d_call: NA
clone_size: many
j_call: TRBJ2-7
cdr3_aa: CASSLEWGHRSSYEQYF
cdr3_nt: TGTGCCAGCAGCTTAGAATGGGGCCACAGGAGCTCCTACGAGCAGTACTTC

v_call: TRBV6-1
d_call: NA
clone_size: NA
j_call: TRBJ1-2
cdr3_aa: CAGGDYGYTF
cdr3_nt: TGTGCCGGGGGAGACTATGGCTACACCTTC